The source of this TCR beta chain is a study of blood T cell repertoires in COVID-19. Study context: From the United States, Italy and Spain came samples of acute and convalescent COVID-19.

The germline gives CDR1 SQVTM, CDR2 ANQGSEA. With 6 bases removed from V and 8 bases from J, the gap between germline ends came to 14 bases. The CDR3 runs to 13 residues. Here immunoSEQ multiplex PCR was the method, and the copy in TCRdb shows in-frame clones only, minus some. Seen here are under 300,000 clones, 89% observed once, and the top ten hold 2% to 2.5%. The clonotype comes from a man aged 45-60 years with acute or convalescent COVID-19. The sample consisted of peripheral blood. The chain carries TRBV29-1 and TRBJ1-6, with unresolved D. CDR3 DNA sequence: TGCAGCGTGAGGGCCCTTTGGGATTCACCCCTCCACTTT. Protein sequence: CSVRALWDSPLHF.